Listed below are T cell receptor beta chains from one sample, sequenced in a study of T cell responses to AZD1222 COVID-19 vaccine. Produced via immunoSEQ multiplex PCR; TCRdb's table is partial and in-frame only. The table has about 100,000 clones, just under 90% seen once; the top ten hold approximately 15%. This material consisted of peripheral blood, taken on day 0 of AZD1222 vaccination. These receptors were taken from an adult in good health. The CDR3 runs from the conserved cysteine through the conserved F or W. A D gene is named only where the DNA matches it firmly. Clone size, where shown, is once, few, many, or a class for clones that have expanded.

TGTGCCAGCAGCTTGGCTCTGTCTCCCGCACCCCTCCACTTT CASSLALSPAPLHF TRBJ1-6 TRBV5-4 - -
TGTGCCAGCAGCTTTTCTATGAGGGAGGGTCAGCCCCAGCATTTT CASSFSMREGQPQHF TRBJ1-5 TRBV5-5 - once
TGTGCCAGCAGCCGGACAGGGGCAACTAATGAAAAACTGTTTTTT CASSRTGATNEKLFF TRBJ1-4 TRBV5-5 TRBD1 -
TGCAGTGCTAGTAAAGGGACAGGGGGGCGAGATACGCAGTATTTT CSASKGTGGRDTQYF TRBJ2-3 TRBV20-1 TRBD1 -
TGCGCCAGCAGCCTAGGGACTAGCGGACACACAGATACGCAGTATTTT CASSLGTSGHTDTQYF TRBJ2-3 TRBV4-3 TRBD2 -
TGTGCCAGCAGCGAAACGGGGGGGCGGTTGGCCCAGTACTTC CASSETGGRLAQYF TRBJ2-5 TRBV27 TRBD2 -
TGTGCCAGCAGCACGGGACAGGGGGTTGAGCAGTACTTC CASSTGQGVEQYF TRBJ2-7 TRBV6-5 TRBD1 -
TGTGCCAGCAGTTACTCGAAAACGGGCCTCGCGCCCCAGCATTTT CASSYSKTGLAPQHF TRBJ1-5 TRBV6-5 - once
TGTGCCACCAGTGCTTACGTGGGGGCGTTGGTGCCCGGGGAGCTGTTTTTT CATSAYVGALVPGELFF TRBJ2-2 TRBV24-1 - -
TGTGCCAGCAGCTTGTACCAATCCTACGAGCAGTACTTC CASSLYQSYEQYF TRBJ2-7 TRBV5-4 - once
TGCAGTGCCCCCGAAACGGGGGGCTACACCTTC CSAPETGGYTF TRBJ1-2 TRBV20-1 - -
TGTGCCAGCAGTTACTCGATGGCCAACCTGAAAGCTTTCTTT CASSYSMANLKAFF TRBJ1-1 TRBV6-2/TRBV6-3 - -
TGCGCCAGCAGCTTGACAGTTTACACTGAAGCTTTCTTT CASSLTVYTEAFF TRBJ1-1 TRBV5-1 - -
TGTGCCACCAGGCCGGGGGCGAACACCGGGGAGCTGTTTTTT CATRPGANTGELFF TRBJ2-2 TRBV24-1 - -
TGTGCCAGCTCACCCCCGGACAGCTACGAGCAGTACTTC CASSPPDSYEQYF TRBJ2-7 TRBV18 - -
TGTGCCAGCACTAGCAGGGAACTCGGCAATGAGCAGTTCTTC CASTSRELGNEQFF TRBJ2-1 TRBV6-5 - -
TGCGCCAGCAGCAGCCAACAGGGGACCTACGAGCAGTACTTC CASSSQQGTYEQYF TRBJ2-7 TRBV5-1 TRBD1 -
TGTGCCAGCAGCTTGGGGTTAGCGGGGGGCGGAGAGACCCAGTACTTC CASSLGLAGGGETQYF TRBJ2-5 TRBV5-5 TRBD2 -
TGTGCCACCAGTAGCAGCTACACCGGGGAGCTGTTTTTT CATSSSYTGELFF TRBJ2-2 TRBV24-1 - -
TGTGCCAGCACCTTAAGAGGGGGGAGCTCCTACAATGAGCAGTTCTTC CASTLRGGSSYNEQFF TRBJ2-1 TRBV3-1/TRBV3-2 - -
TGTGCCAGCAGTGTGGGCCTTAATAATGAAAAACTGTTTTTT CASSVGLNNEKLFF TRBJ1-4 TRBV9 - -
TGTGCCAGCAGTTCGAGTCTCCCAAACTACGAGCAGTACTTC CASSSSLPNYEQYF TRBJ2-7 TRBV6-6 - -
TGTGCCAGCAGCAGCGGACAGGGTCGTAATTCACCCCTCCACTTT CASSSGQGRNSPLHF TRBJ1-6 TRBV7-2 TRBD1 -
TGTGCCAGCAGCTCCTCCCACCCACAAGACATGTGGTCACCCCTCCACTTT CASSSSHPQDMWSPLHF TRBJ1-6 TRBV7-2 - -